The 19 T cell receptor beta chains presented below share a single source sample, sequenced in a study of neurological immune-mediated disorders. TCRdb reprocessed the 5' RACE reads with MiXCR, giving one entry per CDR3 protein. The sample has around 130,000 distinct CDR3 sequences; about 3.4% are singletons. The material sequenced was PBMCs. Receptors were obtained from a woman in her twenties or thirties with multiple sclerosis.

This clonotype came up many times. V gene TRBV27 combines with J gene TRBJ2-7; 8 positions match TRBD1. With V trimmed by 0 bases and J by 3 bases, 7 bases remained unmatched. Germline CDR1 MNHEY, CDR2 SMNVEV (reference sequence). This CDR3 region has 16 residues. The DNA for the CDR3 is TGTGCCAGCAGTTTATCAGGGACAGGCAGCTACTACGAGCAGTACTTC. Its translation is CASSLSGTGSYYEQYF.

The sample holds many counts of this clonotype. The rearrangement links TRBV7-6 to TRBJ1-5, with D unresolved. The CDR3 length is 15 residues. Looked up from germline, CDR1 is SGHVS and CDR2 is FNYEAQ. V lost 0 bases and J lost 0, with 6 bases in between. The CDR3 region is CASSLASDSNQPQHF. CDR3 in DNA: TGTGCCAGCAGCTTAGCATCGGATAGCAATCAGCCCCAGCATTTT.

This clonotype came up many times. The rearrangement links TRBV29-1 to TRBJ2-1; 12 bases agree with TRBD1. The CDR3 spans 16 residues. Germline CDR1 and CDR2: SQVTM and ANQGSEA. With 4 bases clipped from V and 6 bases from J, the junction kept 10 bases outside the gene matches. The CDR3 bases are TGCAGCGTTGCCAATTGGGGACAGGGGGCTCTCAATGAGCAGTTCTTC. Protein sequence: CSVANWGQGALNEQFF.

This clonotype was counted at least ten times. The chain employs TRBV7-6 and TRBJ2-7; tentative D call: TRBD1 (6 bases). V lost 1 base and J lost 1, with 20 bases in between. CDR1 is SGHVS and CDR2 is FNYEAQ in the germline V gene. The CDR3 length is 18 residues. The CDR3 here is CASSLGTVLSEISYEQYF. CDR3 nucleotide sequence: TGTGCCAGCAGCTTAGGGACAGTGCTGTCGGAAATTTCCTACGAGCAGTACTTC.

This clonotype was found a few times. This chain joins TRBV11-2 and TRBJ1-2; 11 bases align to TRBD1. Germline V gives CDR1 SGHAT, CDR2 FQNNGV. J was trimmed by 3 bases and V by 4 bases; bases with no gene match: 7. There are 16 residues in the CDR3. Here the CDR3 reads CASSSGPGQGDYGYTF. The DNA for the CDR3 is TGTGCCAGCAGCTCAGGACCGGGACAGGGGGACTATGGCTACACCTTC. The entire variable domain, with the rest obtained from reference TRBV11-2 and TRBJ1-2, is as follows: EAGVAQSPRYKIIEKRQSVAFWCNPISGHATLYWYQQILGQGPKLLIQFQNNGVVDDSQLPKDRFSAERLKGVDSTLKIQPAKLEDSAVYLCASSSGPGQGDYGYTFGSGTRLTVV.

The table lists this clonotype with many counts. The chain uses TRBV4-1 and TRBJ2-1, with D unresolved. Germline V gene sequence: CDR1 MGHRA, CDR2 YSYEKL. Trimming shortened V by 0 bases and J by 3 bases, and 12 bases separated the two germline ends. The CDR3 covers 16 residues. CDR3 sequence: CASSQDQSGSYNEQFF. The CDR3 DNA follows: TGCGCCAGCAGCCAAGATCAGTCTGGCAGCTACAATGAGCAGTTCTTC.

This clonotype was observed many times. The chain combines TRBV5-1 with TRBJ2-3; 7 positions agree with TRBD2. CDR1 is SGHRS and CDR2 is YFSETQ in the germline V gene. Trimming took 1 base from V and 2 from J; bases not matched to a gene: 7. The CDR3 consists of 16 residues. CDR3 in amino acids: CASSLIVGGSTDTQYF. The CDR3 DNA reads TGCGCCAGCAGCTTGATCGTGGGGGGGTCCACAGATACGCAGTATTTT.

This clonotype was counted ten times or more. The genes are TRBV6-5 and TRBJ2-7; 10 nucleotides align to TRBD1. The CDR3 sequence is 14 residues long. Unmatched junction bases numbered 5, after V lost 2 bases and J lost 7 bases. The V gene's germline CDR1 is MNHEY and CDR2 SVGAGI. The CDR3 sequence is CASSYGDRGGEQYF. The CDR3 bases are TGTGCCAGCAGTTACGGGGACAGGGGAGGAGAGCAGTACTTC.

The table lists this clonotype with many counts. The chain employs TRBV6-6 and TRBJ1-1; D might be TRBD1 (5 bases). The CDR3 has 16 amino acids. V was shortened by 6 bases and J by 0 bases, with 17 bases between the two germline ends. Looked up from germline, CDR1 is MNHNY and CDR2 is SVGAGI (reference sequence). CDR3 DNA: TGTGCCAGCAGCCCCGGGGGGGTAACCCTGAACACTGAAGCTTTCTTT. This translates into CASSPGGVTLNTEAFF.

This chain connects TRBV9 to TRBJ2-7; D could derive from TRBD1 or TRBD2 (6 bases each). This CDR3 contains 15 residues. Germline V lookup: CDR1 SGDLS, CDR2 YYNGEE. Between the trimmed V and J ends, which lost 0 bases and 0 bases, there was a span of 10 bases. DNA of the CDR3: TGTGCCAGCAGCGTAGCCGGGGGCGGCTCCTACGAGCAGTACTTC. The encoded protein is CASSVAGGGSYEQYF.

This clonotype was seen ten or more times. The chain carries TRBV5-6 and TRBJ2-5; no reliable D call. The length of the CDR3 is 12 residues. CDR1 is SGHDT and CDR2 is YYEEEE in the germline V gene. Trimming removed 2 bases from V and 4 bases from J, with 6 bases in between. The CDR3, as DNA: TGTGCCAGCAGCTTCGATCCAGAGACCCAGTACTTC. It encodes CASSFDPETQYF.

Many counts were recorded for this clonotype. This chain joins TRBV3-1 and TRBJ2-1, with 12 positions matching TRBD2. The junction had 8 bases not matched to a gene; V was cut back by 4 bases and J by 7 bases. CDR3 length: 16 residues. CDR1 and CDR2 from the germline V gene are LGHDT and YNNKEL (reference sequence). The CDR3 here is CASSPSTSGRLNEQFF. DNA for the CDR3: TGTGCCAGCAGCCCGTCTACTAGCGGGAGGCTTAATGAGCAGTTCTTC.

The V call is TRBV10-3, the J call TRBJ2-1; TRBD2 might be the D (6 bases). The CDR3 extends over 14 amino acids. Trimming left V 5 bases short and J 12 bases short, with 20 bases between. In germline, CDR1 is ENHRY, CDR2 SYGVKD. CDR3 coding DNA: TGTGCCATCAGTCCGGCCATCACGGGAGATACGCAGTTCTTC. Protein sequence: CAISPAITGDTQFF.

The sample holds many counts of this clonotype. V and J are TRBV12-5 and TRBJ1-3, with D possibly matching TRBD1 (6 bases). This CDR3 has 15 amino acids. V was cut by 3 bases and J by 8 bases, with 17 bases left in between. From germline, CDR1 is LGHNT and CDR2 FRNRAP. The CDR3 bases are TGTGCTAGTGGTTTCCTCGGCCCAAGGGGGGACACCATATATTTT. Residues: CASGFLGPRGDTIYF.

This clonotype was found many times. The chain joins TRBV5-1 to TRBJ1-1; tentative D call: TRBD1 (6 bases). V was pared by 2 bases and J by 9 bases, with 11 bases between. The CDR3 is 12 amino acids. Germline V gene sequence: CDR1 SGHRS, CDR2 YFSETQ. CDR3 sequence (DNA): TGCGCCAGCAGCTTCGACAGGAATAAAGCTTTCTTT. Translated: CASSFDRNKAFF.

This clonotype was counted many times. This sequence joins TRBV20-1 and TRBJ2-3, with D unclear. CDR1 and CDR2 (germline): DFQATT, SNEGSKA (reference sequence). Trimming pared 0 bases from V and 0 bases from J, leaving 10 bases between. This CDR3 is built from 15 residues. Written as DNA, the CDR3 is TGCAGTGCTAGAGATCGGGTCTTAAGCACAGATACGCAGTATTTT. Translated: CSARDRVLSTDTQYF.

In this sample, this clonotype turned up a few times. This chain connects TRBV19 to TRBJ1-1; D unresolved. Germline values: CDR1 LNHDA, CDR2 SQIVND (reference sequence). The ends were cut back, 6 bases at V and 11 bases at J, with 19 bases in the middle. There are 13 residues in the CDR3. In DNA, the CDR3 is TGTGCCAGTAGCCCCAAGACTCCCCGAGGGGCTTTCTTT. The encoded protein is CASSPKTPRGAFF.

This clonotype was seen repeatedly, ten times or more. V gene TRBV5-1 combines with J gene TRBJ1-2; 7 bases are shared with TRBD1. The V and J ends lost 0 bases and 4 bases, in that order; junction bases with no gene match: 6. CDR1 and CDR2 from the germline V gene are SGHRS and YFSETQ. The length of the CDR3 is 15 residues. The CDR3 protein is CASSLASGDSYGYTF. In DNA form, the CDR3 reads TGCGCCAGCAGCTTGGCGTCTGGGGACAGCTATGGCTACACCTTC. Full variable domain (outside the CDR3, taken from reference TRBV5-1 and TRBJ1-2): KAGVTQTPRYLIKTRGQQVTLSCSPISGHRSVSWYQQTPGQGLQFLFEYFSETQRNKGNFPGRFSGRQFSNSRSEMNVSTLELGDSALYLCASSLASGDSYGYTFGSGTRLTVV.

Ten or more counts support this clonotype. CDR3 in DNA: TGTGCCAGCAGCTTAGATGGAGATACGCAGTATTTT. Amino acid sequence: CASSLDGDTQYF. V and J are TRBV7-2 and TRBJ2-3; the D is unclear. CDR3 length equals 12 residues. CDR1 is SGHTA, CDR2 FQGNSA, per germline. Trimming took off 1 base at V and 5 bases at J, with 4 bases between the two ends. Full variable domain (missing parts from reference TRBV7-2 and TRBJ2-3): GAGVSQSPSNKVTEKGKDVELRCDPISGHTALYWYRQSLGQGLEFLIYFQGNSAPDKSGLPSDRFSAERTGGSVSTLTIQRTQQEDSAVYLCASSLDGDTQYFGPGTRLTVL.